Listed below are T cell receptor beta chains from one sample, sequenced in a study of blood T cell repertoires in COVID-19. Sequencing used immunoSEQ multiplex PCR; TCRdb keeps in-frame clones, though not all of them. The sample contains about 200,000 clones, approximately 78% of which appear only once. Source material: peripheral blood. The source of these receptors is a woman of 80 years or more with active or convalescent COVID-19. Both conserved end residues are trimmed from each CDR3.

j_call v_call cdr3_aa
TRBJ1-2 TRBV7-9 ASSLASQGDGYT
TRBJ1-1 TRBV19 ASIQVTEAF
TRBJ1-3 TRBV10-3 AISESWASGNTIY
TRBJ2-1 TRBV3-1/TRBV3-2 ASSLGQPNNEQF
TRBJ1-6 TRBV19 ASSIGTYSPLH
TRBJ1-3 TRBV9 ASSVDEGSGNTIY
TRBJ1-6 TRBV7-9 ASSSGTGGNNSPLH
TRBJ1-2 TRBV21-1 ASSKKPVDRRYGYT
TRBJ2-7 TRBV7-2 ASSYTTGTGNLEQY
TRBJ2-1 TRBV4-2 ASSQPERGATDEQF
TRBJ1-2 TRBV28 ASSLNNRGPFYT
TRBJ2-1 TRBV5-4 ASSSGTGSFEQF
TRBJ2-2 TRBV7-2 ASSTRYSRTNTGELF
TRBJ2-3 TRBV5-4 ASSSDRGDTQY
TRBJ2-2 TRBV1 TSSQEGENTGELF
TRBJ1-1 TRBV5-6 ASSVQTGGAEAF
TRBJ2-2 TRBV18 ASSPLGRVNTGELF
TRBJ1-2 TRBV5-6 ASSRDATGIGYGYT
TRBJ2-3 TRBV11-2 ASSFRQGSHTDTQY
TRBJ2-1 TRBV19 ASSSSGGVYEQF
TRBJ2-7 TRBV28 ASTPERGGHEQY
TRBJ2-5 TRBV6-2/TRBV6-3 ASSYGLAGGPETQY
TRBJ2-7 TRBV15 ATSRGRRNYEQY